This T cell receptor beta chain was profiled in a study of T cells in Graves' hyperthyroidism and ophthalmopathy. Concerning this clonotype: Its antigen is not known.

Regarding the study as a whole: Peripheral blood also featured most of the thyroid clonotypes expanded above 0.001.

TCR beta CDR3 region amplification was performed from RNA transcripts. First-round RT-PCR of the TCR CDR3 relied on the HTBI primer set. TCRdb passed the multiplex PCR reads through MiXCR, listing each CDR3 protein once. The table records about 500,000 distinct CDR3 sequences, 17% of them present only once. The CDR3 spans 18 residues. Germline assignment: CDR1 MNHNS and CDR2 SASEGT. Trimming stripped 2 bases from V and 3 bases from J, with 19 bases between. The TCR was taken from a woman under 30 with Graves' ophthalmopathy. Input material: blood. J is TRBJ1-4 and V is TRBV6-1; no clear D. The CDR3 DNA reads TGTGCCAGCAGTGAAATGGGCAGGCCTTACCCACCTAATGAAAAACTGTTTTTT. This codes for CASSEMGRPYPPNEKLFF.